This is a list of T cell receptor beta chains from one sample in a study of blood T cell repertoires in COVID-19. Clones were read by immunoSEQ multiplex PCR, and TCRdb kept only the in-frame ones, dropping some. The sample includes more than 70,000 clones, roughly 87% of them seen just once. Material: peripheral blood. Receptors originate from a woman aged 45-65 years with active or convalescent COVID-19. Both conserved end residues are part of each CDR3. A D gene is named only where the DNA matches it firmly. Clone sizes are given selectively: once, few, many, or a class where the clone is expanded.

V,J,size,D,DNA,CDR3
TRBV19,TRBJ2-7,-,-,TGTGCCAGTAGTATTCAACAGGGCATGGTCTACGAGCAGTACTTC,CASSIQQGMVYEQYF
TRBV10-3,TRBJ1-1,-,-,TGTGCCATCAGCCTGGGGCCGGGACGGAGGGGAGTGAACACTGAAGCTTTCTTT,CAISLGPGRRGVNTEAFF
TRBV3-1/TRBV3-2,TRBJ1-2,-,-,TGTGCCAGCAGCCCCTCAGAAAATGGCTACACCTTC,CASSPSENGYTF
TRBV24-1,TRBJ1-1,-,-,TGTGCCACCAGGCGGGAGAGTTTCTCTGAAGCTTTCTTT,CATRRESFSEAFF
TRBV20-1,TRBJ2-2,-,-,TGCAGTGCTAGTCAGGCTAGCGTATCCCCCGGGGAGCTGTTTTTT,CSASQASVSPGELFF
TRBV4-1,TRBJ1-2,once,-,TGCGCCAGCAGCCCCCGGGAGGGAGCTAACTATGGCTACACCTTC,CASSPREGANYGYTF
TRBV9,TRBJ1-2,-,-,TGTGCCAGCAGCGTTGGGTTAGACTTAGCTAACTATGGCTACACCTTC,CASSVGLDLANYGYTF
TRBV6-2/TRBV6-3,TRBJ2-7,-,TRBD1,TGTGCCAGCAGTCTCTACAGGGGTACCTACGAGCAGTACTTC,CASSLYRGTYEQYF
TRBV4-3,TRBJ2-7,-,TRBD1,TGCGCCAGCAGCCAAGAGCCGACAGGGTCCCCCTACGAGCAGTACTTC,CASSQEPTGSPYEQYF
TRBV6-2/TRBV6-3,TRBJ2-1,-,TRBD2,TGTGCCAGCAGTTACTCGACAGGGACTAGCACAAACAATGAGCAGTTCTTC,CASSYSTGTSTNNEQFF
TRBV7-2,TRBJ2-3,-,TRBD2,TGTGCCAGCAGCTTAGGTGGGGCGGGGGTTGCAGATACGCAGTATTTT,CASSLGGAGVADTQYF
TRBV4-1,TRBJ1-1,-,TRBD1,TGCGCCAGCAGCCAAGAAGGGGGCGGAATAGCTTTCTTT,CASSQEGGGIAFF
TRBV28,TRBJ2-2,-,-,TGTGCCAGCGGCAACGGTGGAGGGGGGGACGGGGAGCTGTTTTTT,CASGNGGGGDGELFF
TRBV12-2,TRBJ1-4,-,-,TGTGCAAGTCGCTTAGAGGCCTGGAAGGGGGTTGATGAAAAACTGTTTTTT,CASRLEAWKGVDEKLFF
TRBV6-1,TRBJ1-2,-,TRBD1,TGTGCCAGCAGTGAGACAGGGGATCCTGGCTACACCTTC,CASSETGDPGYTF
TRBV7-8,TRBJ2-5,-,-,TGTGCCAGTCGAAAGGGGGGAGGGGAGACCCAGTACTTC,CASRKGGGETQYF
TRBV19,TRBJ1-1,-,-,TGTGCCAGTAGTGCCGGAGGATCTAACACTGAAGCTTTCTTT,CASSAGGSNTEAFF
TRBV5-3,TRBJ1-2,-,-,TGTGCCAGAACCCACCGGCAGGACAGACTAAACTATGGCTACACCTTC,CARTHRQDRLNYGYTF
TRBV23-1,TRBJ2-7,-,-,TGCGCCAGCAGTCCCGGGACTTCCTACGAGCAGTACTTC,CASSPGTSYEQYF
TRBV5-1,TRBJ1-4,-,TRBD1,TGCGCCAGCAGCTTGGGGGACAGGGTGACTAATGAAAAACTGTTTTTT,CASSLGDRVTNEKLFF
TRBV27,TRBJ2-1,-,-,TGTGCCAGCAGTTTAAAAGCTAGCTTGAATGAGCAGTTCTTC,CASSLKASLNEQFF
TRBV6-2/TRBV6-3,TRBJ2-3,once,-,TGTGCCAGCAGCTTAGAAGGGGGTGCAGATACGCAGTATTTT,CASSLEGGADTQYF
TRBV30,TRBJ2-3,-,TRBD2,TGTGCCTGGAGAAGGGCGGGGGTAAATACGCAGTATTTT,CAWRRAGVNTQYF
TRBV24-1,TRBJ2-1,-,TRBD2,TGTGCCACCAGTGATTCCGGACTAGCGGGAGCCAATGAGCAGTTCTTC,CATSDSGLAGANEQFF
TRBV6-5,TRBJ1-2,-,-,TGTGCCAGCATCCCCAGTGGGGGGACGAACTATGGCTACACCTTC,CASIPSGGTNYGYTF
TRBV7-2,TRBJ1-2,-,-,TGTGCCAGCAGCTTAGTAGGAGGGAGGGTGGCCTATGGCTACACCTTC,CASSLVGGRVAYGYTF
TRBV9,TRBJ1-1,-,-,TGTGCCAGCAGCCCCCTTTGGGGGGGTGGGGACACTGAAGCTTTCTTT,CASSPLWGGGDTEAFF
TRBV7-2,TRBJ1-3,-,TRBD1,TGTGCCAGCAGCTTATGGGCAGGGGGAGGTAACACCATATATTTT,CASSLWAGGGNTIYF
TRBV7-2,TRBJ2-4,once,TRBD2,TGTGCCAGCAGCTTCGGAGGTGGCGGGGGTCCGGCCAAAAACATTCAGTACTTC,CASSFGGGGGPAKNIQYF
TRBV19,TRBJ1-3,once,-,TGTGCCAGTAATGGTTGGACACTGACAGGCTCTGGAAACACCATATATTTT,CASNGWTLTGSGNTIYF
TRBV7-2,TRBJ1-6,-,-,TGTGCCAGCAGCTATCGCGTTTTCTATAATTCACCCCTCCACTTT,CASSYRVFYNSPLHF
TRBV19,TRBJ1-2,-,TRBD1,TGTGCCGGAAAAACAGGGGCAGCGGGTGGCTACACCTTC,CAGKTGAAGGYTF
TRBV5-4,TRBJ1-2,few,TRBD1,TGTGCCAGCAGCCAAGATCCGGGACAGGGAAGAAGTGGCTACACCTTC,CASSQDPGQGRSGYTF
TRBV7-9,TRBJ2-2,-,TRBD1,TGTGCCAGCAGCTTACGGGACAGTACAAACACCGGGGAGCTGTTTTTT,CASSLRDSTNTGELFF
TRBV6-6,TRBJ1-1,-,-,TGTGCCAGCAGTGAGAAGAGTGAAGCTTTCTTT,CASSEKSEAFF
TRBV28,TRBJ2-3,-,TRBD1,TGTGCCAGCAGTTCACCGGGACAGGCCCCAGATACGCAGTATTTT,CASSSPGQAPDTQYF
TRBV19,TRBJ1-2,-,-,TGTGCCAGTAGTCGCGGAGTGGGCGAGGGAGGCTACACCTTC,CASSRGVGEGGYTF
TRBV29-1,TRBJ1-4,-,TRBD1,TGCAGCGTTGGGAAGGGGGCCAGTGAAAAACTGTTTTTT,CSVGKGASEKLFF
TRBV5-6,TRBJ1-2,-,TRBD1,TGTGCCAGCAGCCCAAAGGACAGGACTTTTGGCTACACCTTC,CASSPKDRTFGYTF
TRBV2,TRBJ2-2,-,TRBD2,TGTGCCAGCAGTACGACGGGGGGGAAGACCGGGGAGCTGTTTTTT,CASSTTGGKTGELFF
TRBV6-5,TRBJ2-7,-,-,TGTGCCAGCAGTTACTCCACACGTTACGGGGAAGAGCAGTACTTC,CASSYSTRYGEEQYF
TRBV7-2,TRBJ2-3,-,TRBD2,TGTGCCAGCAGCTTAGTTCTTCAGGCTAGCGGGAGCACAGATACGCAGTATTTT,CASSLVLQASGSTDTQYF
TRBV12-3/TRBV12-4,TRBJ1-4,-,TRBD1,TGTGCCAGCAGTAGGGACAGTAATGAAAAACTGTTTTTT,CASSRDSNEKLFF
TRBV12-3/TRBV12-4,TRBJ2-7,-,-,TGTGCCAGCAGTCCCGCGAATGCCTACGAGCAGTACTTC,CASSPANAYEQYF
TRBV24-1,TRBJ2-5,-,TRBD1,TGTGCCACCAGCCCCCGGGACAGGCAAGAGACCCAGTACTTC,CATSPRDRQETQYF
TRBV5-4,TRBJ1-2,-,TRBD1,TGTGCCAGCAGCCCAACGACAGGGCCCTATGGCTACACCTTC,CASSPTTGPYGYTF
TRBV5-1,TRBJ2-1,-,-,TGCGCCAGCAGCCCCCGGCTAGCGACTCCCTACAATGAGCAGTTCTTC,CASSPRLATPYNEQFF
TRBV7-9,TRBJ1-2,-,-,TGTGCCAGCAGCCTTTTATGGACAGAAGTTAACTATGGCTACACCTTC,CASSLLWTEVNYGYTF
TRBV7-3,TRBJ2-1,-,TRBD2,TGTGCCAGCAGCTTACTAGCGGGGGGGCAAAATGAGCAGTTCTTC,CASSLLAGGQNEQFF
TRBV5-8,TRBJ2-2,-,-,TGTGCCAGCAGCCATCAGACAGGCGCGAACACCGGGGAGCTGTTTTTT,CASSHQTGANTGELFF
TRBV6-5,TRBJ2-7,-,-,TGTGCCAGCAGCCGGCCCCAGGGGGAGCAGTACTTC,CASSRPQGEQYF
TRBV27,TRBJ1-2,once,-,TGTGCCAGCAGTCCAACACCGTATGGCTACACCTTC,CASSPTPYGYTF
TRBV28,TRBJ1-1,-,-,TGTGCCAGCATGGGGACTGGTTGGGCTGAAGCTTTCTTT,CASMGTGWAEAFF